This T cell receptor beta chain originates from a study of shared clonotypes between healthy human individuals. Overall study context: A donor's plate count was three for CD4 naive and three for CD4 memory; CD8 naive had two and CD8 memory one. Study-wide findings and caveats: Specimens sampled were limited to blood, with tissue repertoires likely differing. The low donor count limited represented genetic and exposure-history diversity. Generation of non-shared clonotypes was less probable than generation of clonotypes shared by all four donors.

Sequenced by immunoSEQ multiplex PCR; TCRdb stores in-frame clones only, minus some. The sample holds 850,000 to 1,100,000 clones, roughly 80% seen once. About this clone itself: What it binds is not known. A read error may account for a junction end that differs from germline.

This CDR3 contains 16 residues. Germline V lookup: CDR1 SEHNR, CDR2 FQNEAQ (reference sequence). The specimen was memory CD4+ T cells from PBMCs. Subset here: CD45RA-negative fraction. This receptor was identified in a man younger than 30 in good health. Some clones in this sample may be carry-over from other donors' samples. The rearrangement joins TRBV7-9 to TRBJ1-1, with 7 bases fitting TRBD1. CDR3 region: CASNLGRGLPMSEAFF. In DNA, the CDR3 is TGTGCCAGCAACTTAGGGAGGGGGCTCCCGATGTCTGAAGCTTTCTTT.